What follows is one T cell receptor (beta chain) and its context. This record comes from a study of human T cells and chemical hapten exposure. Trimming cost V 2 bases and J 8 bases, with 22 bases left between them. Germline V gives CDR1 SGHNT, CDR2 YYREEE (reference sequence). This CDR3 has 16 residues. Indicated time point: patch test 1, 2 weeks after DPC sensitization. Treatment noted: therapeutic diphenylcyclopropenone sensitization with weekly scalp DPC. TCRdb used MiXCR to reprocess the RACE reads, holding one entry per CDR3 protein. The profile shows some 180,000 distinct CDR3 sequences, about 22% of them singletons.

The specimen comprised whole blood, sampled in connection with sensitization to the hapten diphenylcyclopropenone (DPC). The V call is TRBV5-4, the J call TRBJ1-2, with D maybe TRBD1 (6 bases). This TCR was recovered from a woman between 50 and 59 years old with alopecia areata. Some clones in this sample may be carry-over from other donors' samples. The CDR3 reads CASSFWDTLRISGYTF. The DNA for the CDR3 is TGTGCCAGCAGCTTTTGGGACACCCTACGGATTTCCGGCTACACCTTC.